The 18 T cell receptor beta chains below were found in one sample sequenced in a study of blood T cell repertoires in COVID-19. Libraries were prepared by immunoSEQ multiplex PCR; TCRdb keeps only in-frame clonotypes and omits some of them. This sample carries some 120,000 clones, roughly four fifths of them seen once, and the ten largest clones take roughly 7.1%. The specimen sequenced was peripheral blood. Receptors were obtained from a man between 65 and 79 years old with active or convalescent COVID-19.

The chain links TRBV11-3 to TRBJ1-1; 9 nucleotides align to TRBD1. Germline CDR1 reads SGHNT; CDR2 reads YENEEA. The CDR3 consists of 14 residues. The V and J ends lost 5 bases and 5 bases, in that order; junction bases with no gene match: 6. In nucleotides, the CDR3 is TGTGCCAGCAGCCCGGGACAGGGAGCGACTGAAGCTTTCTTT. It encodes CASSPGQGATEAFF.

With regard to this clone: The same CDR3 can be traced to other DNA sequences in this sample. V gene TRBV7-9 combines with J gene TRBJ1-1, with 10 bases that match TRBD1. V lost 5 bases, J lost 1 base, and 1 base stayed unmatched. The germline CDR1 and CDR2 sequences are SEHNR and FQNEAQ (reference sequence). There are 14 residues in the CDR3. CDR3 nucleotides: TGTGCCAGCAGCCGGACAGGGGGGAACACTGAAGCTTTCTTT. This gives the protein CASSRTGGNTEAFF.

This sequence joins TRBV7-9 and TRBJ2-5, with 7 nucleotides matching TRBD1. The CDR3 loop spans 14 amino acids. J was trimmed by 5 bases and V by 4 bases; bases with no gene match: 7. Germline CDR1 SEHNR, CDR2 FQNEAQ (reference sequence). This CDR3 reads CASSSGDRAETQYF. Here the CDR3 DNA reads TGTGCCAGCAGCTCCGGCGACAGGGCGGAGACCCAGTACTTC.

The V call is TRBV5-1, the J call TRBJ1-3; D is undetermined. The V and J ends lost 4 bases and 0 bases respectively, with 20 bases between them. The CDR3 length is 18 residues. CDR1 SGHRS and CDR2 YFSETQ come from the germline V gene. DNA for the CDR3: TGCGCCAGCAGCCCGGGCCCCACCAGAGGGATCTCTGGAAACACCATATATTTT. Translating gives CASSPGPTRGISGNTIYF. Based on the CDR3 plus reference TRBV5-1 and TRBJ1-3, the full variable domain is KAGVTQTPRYLIKTRGQQVTLSCSPISGHRSVSWYQQTPGQGLQFLFEYFSETQRNKGNFPGRFSGRQFSNSRSEMNVSTLELGDSALYLCASSPGPTRGISGNTIYFGEGSWLTVV.

This CDR3 is CASSVDGVERTHQETQYF. CDR3 sequence (DNA): TGTGCCAGCAGCGTAGATGGGGTTGAGCGGACCCACCAAGAGACCCAGTACTTC. The chain links TRBV9 to TRBJ2-5; tentative D call: TRBD2 (5 bases). Germline CDR1 is SGDLS and CDR2 is YYNGEE. There are 18 residues in the CDR3. Trimming shortened V by 0 bases and J by 0 bases, and 18 bases separated the two germline ends.

The CDR3 region is CASSLSRVYGDTQYF. The CDR3, as DNA: TGTGCCAGCAGTTTATCGCGGGTGTACGGCGATACGCAGTATTTT. The chain recombines TRBV27 with TRBJ2-3; D perhaps matches TRBD2 (5 bases). The CDR3 sequence is 15 residues long. Germline V gene lookup returns CDR1 MNHEY and CDR2 SMNVEV (reference sequence). Trimming cost V 0 bases and J 6 bases, with 13 bases left between them.

The rearrangement uses TRBV27 and TRBJ1-5; D may be TRBD1 (6 bases). From germline, CDR1 is MNHEY and CDR2 SMNVEV (reference sequence). V was cut by 7 bases and J by 6 bases, with 16 bases left in between. The CDR3 is 14 amino acids. The CDR3, as DNA: TGTGCCAGCAATCAGGGGCGGGGGGGTCAGCCCCAGCATTTT. It translates to CASNQGRGGQPQHF.

The rearrangement links TRBV9 to TRBJ1-3; D is unresolved. V was shortened by 1 base and J by 0 bases, with 5 bases between the two germline ends. This CDR3 region has 14 residues. Germline CDR1 SGDLS, CDR2 YYNGEE. The CDR3: CASSVYSSGNTIYF. DNA for the CDR3: TGTGCCAGCAGCGTATACAGCTCTGGAAACACCATATATTTT.

This clone was found once. The rearrangement links TRBV18 to TRBJ1-2; TRBD1 aligns across 7 bases. Losses at the gene ends were 2 bases for V and 6 bases for J; bases not matched to a gene: 6. Looked up from germline, CDR1 is KGHSH and CDR2 is LQKENI. This CDR3 comprises 14 residues. In DNA form, the CDR3 reads TGTGCCAGCTCACCAGCAGGGGGGCTTGATGGCTACACCTTC. It specifies CASSPAGGLDGYTF.

The chain links TRBV6-4 to TRBJ2-2; the D gene is possibly TRBD1 (5 bases). V was clipped by 3 bases and J by 6 bases, with 8 bases between them. The CDR3 length is 13 residues. CDR1 MRHNA and CDR2 SNTAGT come from the germline V gene. The CDR3 sequence is CASSEQVPGELFF. CDR3 DNA: TGTGCCAGCAGTGAACAGGTTCCCGGGGAGCTGTTTTTT.

CDR3 in DNA: TGTGCCAGCAGTTTAGGGCAAGGAAACACCATATATTTT. Encoded protein: CASSLGQGNTIYF. This rearrangement joins TRBV12-3 or TRBV12-4 to TRBJ1-3, with D unresolved. Trimming pared 1 base from V and 4 bases from J, leaving 5 bases between. The CDR3 loop spans 13 amino acids.

J is TRBJ2-1 and V is TRBV24-1, with 10 positions matching TRBD2. Per germline, CDR1 KGHDR and CDR2 SFDVKD. The ends lost 10 bases at V and 2 bases at J; junction bases unmatched: 7. This CDR3 contains 15 residues. This CDR3 is CATRKSGGAYNEQFF. In nucleotides, the CDR3 is TGTGCCACTAGAAAGAGCGGGGGGGCCTACAATGAGCAGTTCTTC.

This clone has only one observation. The V and J genes are TRBV3-1 (or the pseudogene TRBV3-2) and TRBJ2-5, with 12 bases matching TRBD2. The germline CDR1 and CDR2 sequences are LGHDT and YNNKEL (reference sequence). V lost 4 bases, J lost 5 bases, and 5 bases stayed unmatched. The CDR3 totals 15 residues. The CDR3 loop is CASSRRTSGKETQYF. CDR3 DNA: TGTGCCAGCAGCCGACGGACTAGCGGGAAGGAGACCCAGTACTTC.

This chain connects TRBV19 to TRBJ1-3; a possible D gene is TRBD1 (5 bases). V was trimmed by 6 bases and J by 7 bases, leaving 13 bases between them. The CDR3 spans 13 residues. The germline gives CDR1 LNHDA, CDR2 SQIVND (reference sequence). CDR3 residues: CASRGGTYNTIYF. The CDR3 DNA is TGTGCCAGTAGAGGAGGGACGTATAACACCATATATTTT.

This chain uses TRBV10-3 with TRBJ1-2; D not resolved. Germline lookup yields CDR1 ENHRY and CDR2 SYGVKD. Between the trimmed V and J ends, which lost 0 bases and 0 bases, there was a span of 11 bases. CDR3 length equals 16 residues. The CDR3 bases are TGTGCCATCAGTGAGTCGGGTGGGCCCGCTAACTATGGCTACACCTTC. Its translation is CAISESGGPANYGYTF.

The rearrangement uses TRBV15 and TRBJ2-7; D unclear. This CDR3 has 14 amino acids. The germline gives CDR1 LNHNV, CDR2 YYDKDF (reference sequence). Between the trimmed V and J ends, which lost 0 bases and 3 bases, there was a span of 9 bases. The DNA for the CDR3 is TGTGCCACCAGCAGAGATTCTTCGGTCTACGAGCAGTACTTC. Its protein is CATSRDSSVYEQYF.

In nucleotides, the CDR3 is TGTGCCAGCAGCTCCGAAGGGGGTAGCAATCAGCCCCAGCATTTT. This gives the protein CASSSEGGSNQPQHF. The chain combines TRBV9 with TRBJ1-5; possible D gene TRBD1, 6 bases. The CDR3 contains 15 residues. V shed 4 bases and J shed 0 bases, with 11 bases lying between them. From germline, CDR1 is SGDLS and CDR2 YYNGEE.

CDR3 bases: TGTGCCAGCAGCTTAGCCCCCCCGGGCGAGCAGTACTTC. The encoded protein is CASSLAPPGEQYF. The rearrangement uses TRBV7-2 and TRBJ2-7; D remains unclear. Germline values: CDR1 SGHTA, CDR2 FQGNSA. The CDR3 has 13 amino acids. V was trimmed by 0 bases and J by 6 bases, leaving 9 bases between them.